Listed here are 19 T cell receptor beta chains from one sample, sequenced in a study of blood T cell repertoires in COVID-19. Only in-frame clones appear in the TCRdb table, and some are missing; sequencing was by immunoSEQ multiplex PCR. The sample contains 250,000 to 350,000 clones, about 87% of which appear only once. Sequencing was performed on peripheral blood. The receptor set was obtained from a woman aged 50 to 60 who had recovered from COVID-19.

This rearrangement joins TRBV6-5 to TRBJ2-1, with 7 bases matching TRBD1. In germline, CDR1 is MNHEY, CDR2 SVGAGI. Trimming cost V 5 bases and J 1 base; bases outside gene matches: 2. CDR3 length: 14 amino acids. The CDR3 DNA sequence: TGTGCCAGCAGTCCGACAGGGTCCTACAATGAGCAGTTCTTC. Translated: CASSPTGSYNEQFF.

This chain links TRBV2 with TRBJ2-5; D is possibly TRBD1 (5 bases). This CDR3 has 12 amino acids. The germline V gene has CDR1 SNHLY and CDR2 FYNNEI. Trimming cost V 6 bases and J 5 bases, with 10 bases left between them. CDR3 sequence (DNA): TGTGCCAGCAGACAGGACGGCGAGACCCAGTACTTC. It encodes CASRQDGETQYF.

The gene calls are TRBV7-9 and TRBJ1-1, with TRBD1 as a possible D gene (6 bases). Per the germline V gene, CDR1 is SEHNR and CDR2 is FQNEAQ (reference sequence). The CDR3 is 15 amino acids. The V end was cut by 5 bases, the J end by 2 bases, with 15 bases between. This CDR3 reads CASSTTRGGNTEAFF. CDR3 bases: TGTGCCAGCAGCACTACCAGGGGCGGCAACACTGAAGCTTTCTTT.

V and J are TRBV6-6 and TRBJ2-5; 8 bases match TRBD1. The CDR3 totals 14 residues. J gave up 3 bases and V 7 bases, and 7 bases lay outside the gene matches. From germline, CDR1 is MNHNY and CDR2 SVGAGI (reference sequence). The DNA for the CDR3 is TGTGCCAGCACCCACGGACAGGGAAAAGAGACCCAGTACTTC. Translated, it gives CASTHGQGKETQYF.

This chain connects TRBV4-3 to TRBJ1-2; D gene unclear. The V gene lost 3 bases and the J gene lost 7 bases, with 15 bases spanning the gap. Germline CDR1 reads LGHNA; CDR2 reads YSLEER. CDR3 length: 14 amino acids. Here the CDR3 reads CASSQVRMSGGYTF. Here the CDR3 DNA reads TGCGCCAGCAGCCAGGTCCGGATGTCGGGTGGCTACACCTTC.

The chain employs TRBV5-1 and TRBJ2-7; maybe TRBD1 (6 bases). The V end was cut by 1 base, the J end by 5 bases, with 31 bases between. Germline V gives CDR1 SGHRS, CDR2 YFSETQ. The CDR3 length is 20 residues. The CDR3: CASSLTHRDVRIRLPNEQYF. In nucleotides, the CDR3 is TGCGCCAGCAGCTTGACCCACAGGGACGTTCGTATTAGACTCCCTAACGAGCAGTACTTC. Complete variable domain (other parts from reference TRBV5-1 and TRBJ2-7): KAGVTQTPRYLIKTRGQQVTLSCSPISGHRSVSWYQQTPGQGLQFLFEYFSETQRNKGNFPGRFSGRQFSNSRSEMNVSTLELGDSALYLCASSLTHRDVRIRLPNEQYFGPGTRLTVT.

The rearrangement uses TRBV7-2 and TRBJ2-7, with 7 bases lining up with TRBD1. The germline V gene encodes CDR1 SGHTA and CDR2 FQGNSA. V lost 5 bases, J lost 0 bases, and 7 bases stayed unmatched. The length of the CDR3 is 15 residues. CDR3 DNA: TGTGCCAGCAGCCCCCGGACAGGTTTCTCCTACGAGCAGTACTTC. Encoded protein: CASSPRTGFSYEQYF.

The J gene is TRBJ2-5, the V gene TRBV15, with a tentative D call TRBD1 (6 bases). Germline V gene sequence: CDR1 LNHNV, CDR2 YYDKDF (reference sequence). The CDR3 length is 14 residues. V lost 1 base and J 2 bases, leaving 8 bases between the germline ends. The CDR3 nucleotides read TGTGCCACCAGCAGAGGGGGGCTTCAAGAGACCCAGTACTTC. Residues: CATSRGGLQETQYF.

This chain's CDR3 is CASSSPAGEISYNEQFF. DNA for the CDR3: TGCGCCAGCAGCTCCCCGGCAGGCGAAATCTCCTACAATGAGCAGTTCTTC. The J gene is TRBJ2-1, the V gene TRBV5-1; D not resolved. The CDR3 is 17 amino acids. Germline V gene lookup returns CDR1 SGHRS and CDR2 YFSETQ. Trimming removed 3 bases at V and 0 bases at J, with 16 bases between. The full variable domain, rest sourced from reference TRBV5-1 and TRBJ2-1, is KAGVTQTPRYLIKTRGQQVTLSCSPISGHRSVSWYQQTPGQGLQFLFEYFSETQRNKGNFPGRFSGRQFSNSRSEMNVSTLELGDSALYLCASSSPAGEISYNEQFFGPGTRLTVL.

V usage is TRBV5-1 and J usage is TRBJ2-1; TRBD1 aligns across 10 bases. The germline CDR1 and CDR2 sequences are SGHRS and YFSETQ. The J segment lost 0 bases and the V segment lost 0 bases, leaving 3 bases of the junction unmatched. The CDR3 loop spans 17 amino acids. The CDR3 is CASSLVGTGVSYNEQFF. The CDR3 DNA reads TGCGCCAGCAGCTTGGTAGGGACAGGGGTCTCCTACAATGAGCAGTTCTTC. The full variable domain, its missing parts supplied by reference TRBV5-1 and TRBJ2-1, is KAGVTQTPRYLIKTRGQQVTLSCSPISGHRSVSWYQQTPGQGLQFLFEYFSETQRNKGNFPGRFSGRQFSNSRSEMNVSTLELGDSALYLCASSLVGTGVSYNEQFFGPGTRLTVL.

The chain uses TRBV6-2 or TRBV6-3 and TRBJ2-1; 8 positions match TRBD2. Germline trimming cut 2 bases from V and 2 bases from J; bases unmatched to any gene: 5. The CDR3 consists of 16 residues. Germline values: CDR1 MNHEY, CDR2 SVGEGT. CDR3 amino acids: CASSYPQRGPYNEQFF. Here the CDR3 DNA reads TGTGCCAGCAGTTACCCCCAGCGGGGGCCCTACAATGAGCAGTTCTTC.

Comment on this clone: The identical CDR3 is also encoded by other nucleotide sequences in the sample. The chain combines TRBV27 with TRBJ1-1, with TRBD1 matching 10 bases. With 5 bases clipped from V and 4 bases from J, the junction kept 4 bases outside the gene matches. Germline CDR1 MNHEY, CDR2 SMNVEV (reference sequence). The CDR3 contains 14 residues. This chain's CDR3 is CASSPRTGGTEAFF. The CDR3 bases are TGTGCCAGCAGTCCCCGGACAGGGGGCACTGAAGCTTTCTTT.

This clone appeared a few times. The chain combines TRBV2 with TRBJ2-1, with 11 bases that match TRBD1. The germline V gene has CDR1 SNHLY and CDR2 FYNNEI. J gave up 3 bases and V 5 bases, and 3 bases lay outside the gene matches. The CDR3 runs to 15 residues. The CDR3 here is CASSKGQGGYNEQFF. In nucleotides, the CDR3 is TGTGCCAGCAGTAAGGGACAGGGGGGCTACAATGAGCAGTTCTTC.

This sequence joins TRBV5-4 and TRBJ2-2; D might be TRBD1 (5 bases). With 4 bases removed from V and 7 bases from J, the gap between germline ends came to 14 bases. Per the germline V gene, CDR1 is SGHNT and CDR2 is YYREEE (reference sequence). The CDR3 has 14 amino acids. CDR3 sequence (DNA): TGTGCCAGCAGCGGGGCAGGGTATGGCGGGGAGCTGTTTTTT. Protein: CASSGAGYGGELFF.

V usage is TRBV18 and J usage is TRBJ1-1; D gene uncertain. The CDR3 has 14 amino acids. Trimming left V 2 bases short and J 1 base short, with 8 bases between. The germline V gene has CDR1 KGHSH and CDR2 LQKENI. Written as DNA, the CDR3 is TGTGCCAGCTCACCAGGGCTCTCGAACACTGAAGCTTTCTTT. Translation gives CASSPGLSNTEAFF.

V and J are TRBV3-1 (or the pseudogene TRBV3-2) and TRBJ2-5; 9 nucleotides align to TRBD1. With 6 bases clipped from V and 3 bases from J, the junction kept 2 bases outside the gene matches. Germline assignment: CDR1 LGHDT and CDR2 YNNKEL (reference sequence). This CDR3 region has 13 residues. The CDR3: CASRRQGEETQYF. Here the CDR3 DNA reads TGTGCCAGCAGAAGACAGGGGGAAGAGACCCAGTACTTC.

The chain links TRBV4-1 to TRBJ1-1; TRBD1 matches at 9 bases. The germline V gene has CDR1 MGHRA and CDR2 YSYEKL. V trimming: 5 bases; J trimming: 6 bases; junction bases outside the gene matches: 7. This CDR3 is built from 14 residues. DNA for the CDR3: TGCGCCAGCAGCTACCGACAGGGGGTGTCTGAAGCTTTCTTT. Protein product: CASSYRQGVSEAFF.

The V and J genes are TRBV6-6 and TRBJ1-4, with D perhaps TRBD1 (5 bases). The CDR3 sequence is 15 residues long. V gave up 2 bases and J gave up 0 bases, with 7 bases separating them. The germline gives CDR1 MNHNY, CDR2 SVGAGI (reference sequence). The CDR3 coding sequence is TGTGCCAGCAGTTACGGGGGGGCAACTAATGAAAAACTGTTTTTT. It is translated as CASSYGGATNEKLFF.

This clone was observed a handful of times. This sequence joins TRBV27 and TRBJ2-7; 9 nucleotides align to TRBD1. CDR1 MNHEY and CDR2 SMNVEV come from the germline V gene (reference sequence). The length of the CDR3 is 14 residues. With V trimmed by 4 bases and J by 5 bases, 6 bases remained unmatched. The CDR3 DNA reads as TGTGCCAGCAGTTCAACAGGGGGCTACCACGAGCAGTACTTC. The encoded protein is CASSSTGGYHEQYF.